This entry lists 23 T cell receptor beta chains sequenced from one sample in a study of cytomegalovirus exposure and HLA in healthy donors. The PCR made use of 60 Vbeta and 13 Jbeta primers. Here immunoSEQ multiplex PCR was the method, and the copy in TCRdb shows in-frame clones only, minus some. The table includes about 140,000 clones, around four fifths detected once. The source material was PBMCs. The receptors derive from a female donor in good health and CMV-seronegative.

The CDR3 DNA sequence: TGTGCCAGCAGCCCAGGGGGCGGGGGTGAAAAACTGTTTTTT. Residues: CASSPGGGGEKLFF. The genes are TRBV5-4 and TRBJ1-4; 8 bases align to TRBD1. The V segment lost 4 bases and the J segment 7 bases; nucleotides outside the gene matches: 6. Germline lookup yields CDR1 SGHNT and CDR2 YYREEE (reference sequence). The CDR3 has 14 residues.

The rearrangement uses TRBV2 and TRBJ2-7; tentative D call: TRBD2 (6 bases). The V gene's germline CDR1 is SNHLY and CDR2 FYNNEI. Between the trimmed V and J ends, which lost 4 bases and 0 bases, there was a span of 7 bases. The CDR3 has 13 residues. CDR3 DNA: TGTGCCAGCAGTGTGGGGGGCTCCTACGAGCAGTACTTC. Its protein product is CASSVGGSYEQYF.

J is TRBJ2-5 and V is TRBV27; 11 nucleotides line up with TRBD2. The CDR3 consists of 16 residues. CDR1 is MNHEY and CDR2 is SMNVEV in the germline V gene (reference sequence). V shed 3 bases and J 1 base; nucleotides not matched to a gene: 4. This CDR3 reads CASSFRTSGGQETQYF. DNA for the CDR3: TGTGCCAGCAGTTTTCGAACTAGCGGGGGCCAAGAGACCCAGTACTTC.

This clone was seen just once. The gene calls are TRBV19 and TRBJ2-3; 11 positions match TRBD2. Germline V gene lookup returns CDR1 LNHDA and CDR2 SQIVND (reference sequence). J gave up 2 bases and V 9 bases, and 4 bases lay outside the gene matches. This CDR3 is 14 amino acids long. The CDR3 here is CASRLAGYTDTQYF. CDR3 sequence (DNA): TGTGCCAGCCGACTAGCGGGGTACACAGATACGCAGTATTTT.

J is TRBJ1-2 and V is TRBV30; a possible D gene is TRBD1 (5 bases). The V and J ends lost 2 bases and 4 bases respectively, with 14 bases between them. The CDR3 runs to 14 residues. Germline V CDR1 and CDR2: GTSNPN, SVGIG (reference sequence). CDR3 region: CAWSRGQGSYGYTF. The DNA of the CDR3 is TGTGCCTGGAGTAGGGGTCAGGGCAGCTATGGCTACACCTTC.

The gene calls are TRBV28 and TRBJ1-2, with TRBD1 identical over 9 bases. The CDR3 is 16 amino acids. Looked up from germline, CDR1 is MDHEN and CDR2 is SYDVKM. The trim removed 1 base at V and 2 bases at J, leaving 5 bases unmatched. CDR3 nucleotides: TGTGCCAGCAGTTTATCGGGACAGGGTGGAAACTATGGCTACACCTTC. Its translation: CASSLSGQGGNYGYTF.

The chain combines TRBV14 with TRBJ2-1; D may be TRBD2 (5 bases). The V gene's germline CDR1 is SGHDN and CDR2 FVKESK. CDR3 length: 17 residues. The germline V and J ends were trimmed by 0 bases and 4 bases, with 16 bases remaining between them. The CDR3 spells CASSQEGKRLPYNEQFF. CDR3 bases: TGTGCCAGCAGCCAAGAAGGCAAGCGGTTGCCGTACAATGAGCAGTTCTTC.

The chain uses TRBV7-2 and TRBJ1-2; no definite D call. From germline, CDR1 is SGHTA and CDR2 FQGNSA. V lost 5 bases and J lost 1, with 14 bases in between. This CDR3 is built from 15 residues. The CDR3 sequence is CASSPTLTGNYGYTF. The CDR3 DNA follows: TGTGCCAGCAGCCCCACATTGACTGGTAACTATGGCTACACCTTC.

In its sample, this clone was seen once. V is TRBV28 and J is TRBJ1-1; D perhaps matches TRBD1 (5 bases). Germline-derived CDR1 and CDR2 are MDHEN and SYDVKM. Trimming took 8 bases from V and 2 from J, leaving 18 bases between them. The CDR3 sequence is 15 residues long. The CDR3 DNA sequence: TGTGCCAGCCGCCCCCTAGGGGCGGCAAACACTGAAGCTTTCTTT. This codes for CASRPLGAANTEAFF. The full variable domain, rest sourced from reference TRBV28 and TRBJ1-1, is DVKVTQSSRYLVKRTGEKVFLECVQDMDHENMFWYRQDPGLGLRLIYFSYDVKMKEKGDIPEGYSVSREKKERFSLILESASTNQTSMYLCASRPLGAANTEAFFGQGTRLTVV.

The V gene is TRBV18, the J gene TRBJ1-3; D unclear. This CDR3 has 15 amino acids. V was shortened by 6 bases and J by 6 bases, with 18 bases between the two germline ends. The germline V gene encodes CDR1 KGHSH and CDR2 LQKENI. The CDR3 DNA sequence: TGTGCCAGCTCCCCGAAACCCGGGTTCGCAAACACCATATATTTT. Translating it yields CASSPKPGFANTIYF. The full variable domain, completed using reference TRBV18 and TRBJ1-3, is NAGVMQNPRHLVRRRGQEARLRCSPMKGHSHVYWYRQLPEEGLKFMVYLQKENIIDESGMPKERFSAEFPKEGPSILRIQQVVRGDSAAYFCASSPKPGFANTIYFGEGSWLTVV.

The chain joins TRBV6-5 to TRBJ1-6; D call uncertain. CDR1 MNHEY and CDR2 SVGAGI come from the germline V gene. The CDR3 sequence is 15 residues long. Trimming shortened V by 0 bases and J by 7 bases, and 10 bases separated the two germline ends. CDR3: CASSYSGEPNSPLHF. The CDR3 DNA follows: TGTGCCAGCAGTTACTCTGGGGAGCCAAATTCACCCCTCCACTTT.

The J gene is TRBJ1-5, the V gene TRBV27, with D possibly matching TRBD1 (5 bases). Germline V gene lookup returns CDR1 MNHEY and CDR2 SMNVEV (reference sequence). This CDR3 is built from 14 residues. The V and J ends lost 8 bases and 0 bases respectively, with 11 bases between them. This CDR3 is CASPNQGSNQPQHF. The CDR3 bases are TGTGCCAGCCCCAATCAGGGTAGCAATCAGCCCCAGCATTTT.

This chain joins TRBV5-6 and TRBJ2-5, with D perhaps TRBD2 (6 bases). This CDR3 region has 16 residues. The germline V and J ends were trimmed by 0 bases and 2 bases, with 14 bases remaining between them. The germline gives CDR1 SGHDT, CDR2 YYEEEE. For the CDR3, the DNA is TGTGCCAGCAGCTTGGGGCCGGGGGTTACTCAAGAGACCCAGTACTTC. Translated, it gives CASSLGPGVTQETQYF.

The V and J genes are TRBV5-6 and TRBJ2-5; D is perhaps TRBD2 (7 bases). The J call is doubtful: the DNA matches TRBJ2-7 better. The CDR3 totals 15 residues. CDR1 and CDR2 (germline): SGHDT, YYEEEE. CDR3 loop: CASIPRGGGTHEQYF. Here the CDR3 DNA reads TGTGCCAGCATCCCTAGAGGCGGGGGCACCCACGAGCAGTACTTC.

The chain employs TRBV5-1 and TRBJ2-3; 12 nucleotides agree with TRBD2. Germline assignment: CDR1 SGHRS and CDR2 YFSETQ. The CDR3 loop spans 18 amino acids. V shed 0 bases, J shed 3 bases, and the junction held 8 bases outside the gene matches. CDR3 loop: CASSLVPSGGAQTDTQYF. The DNA for the CDR3 is TGCGCCAGCAGCTTGGTTCCTAGCGGGGGGGCCCAAACAGATACGCAGTATTTT.

This clone was seen a handful of times. V gene TRBV5-6 combines with J gene TRBJ2-5; a weak D match, TRBD2 (5 bases). Trimming removed 3 bases at V and 2 bases at J, with 17 bases between. This CDR3 has 16 residues. Looked up from germline, CDR1 is SGHDT and CDR2 is YYEEEE. The CDR3 DNA reads TGTGCCAGCAGCTCGTTGGACCGGGGTCGACAAGAGACCCAGTACTTC. Translation: CASSSLDRGRQETQYF.

This clone has just a few counts. The V and J genes are TRBV6-5 and TRBJ2-2; 10 bases are a match to TRBD2. The CDR3 runs 14 residues. Germline-derived CDR1 and CDR2 are MNHEY and SVGAGI. Losses at the gene ends were 7 bases for V and 6 bases for J; bases not matched to a gene: 5. Here the CDR3 reads CASTPSGRAGELFF. The CDR3 nucleotides are TGTGCCAGCACCCCCAGCGGGAGGGCCGGGGAGCTGTTTTTT.

The chain recombines TRBV5-4 with TRBJ1-2, with unresolved D. The CDR3 sequence is 17 residues long. Trimming took 3 bases from V and 7 from J, leaving 25 bases between them. Germline V gene sequence: CDR1 SGHNT, CDR2 YYREEE (reference sequence). The CDR3 DNA follows: TGTGCCAGCAGCTCTATTGCCGGACGCTCGGGGAATGGTGGCTACACCTTC. This codes for CASSSIAGRSGNGGYTF. The full variable domain, rest sourced from reference TRBV5-4 and TRBJ1-2, is ETGVTQSPTHLIKTRGQQVTLRCSSQSGHNTVSWYQQALGQGPQFIFQYYREEENGRGNFPPRFSGLQFPNYSSELNVNALELDDSALYLCASSSIAGRSGNGGYTFGSGTRLTVV.

The J gene is TRBJ2-2, the V gene TRBV5-1; 7 bases match TRBD1. Germline values: CDR1 SGHRS, CDR2 YFSETQ. This CDR3 spans 15 amino acids. The ends lost 3 bases at V and 6 bases at J; junction bases unmatched: 8. The CDR3 region has the DNA TGCGCCAGCAGCTCTGACAGGGTATGGGCCGGGGAGCTGTTTTTT. It is translated as CASSSDRVWAGELFF.

The genes are TRBV7-2 and TRBJ2-3; 11 bases align to TRBD2. Trimming removed 8 bases from V and 10 bases from J; junction bases left unmatched: 17. The germline V gene has CDR1 SGHTA and CDR2 FQGNSA. The CDR3 totals 16 residues. Written as DNA, the CDR3 is TGTGCCAGCGGCGGTAGGACTAGCGGGCCCCCTTACTCGCAGTATTTT. Translation gives CASGGRTSGPPYSQYF.

The chain combines TRBV6-1 with TRBJ2-7, with 9 positions matching TRBD1. The CDR3 runs to 15 residues. In germline, CDR1 is MNHNS, CDR2 SASEGT. The V gene end was trimmed by 1 base and the J gene end by 8 bases; junction bases not matched to a gene: 9. As DNA, the CDR3 is TGTGCCAGCAGTGAAGTGGGAGACAGGGGGAGTCAGCAGTACTTC. Translated: CASSEVGDRGSQQYF.

This sequence joins TRBV6-5 and TRBJ1-6, with unresolved D. Between the trimmed V and J ends, which lost 0 bases and 0 bases, there was a span of 3 bases. This CDR3 is built from 15 residues. CDR1 and CDR2 (germline): MNHEY, SVGAGI. The CDR3 reads CASSYSSSYNSPLHF. DNA of the CDR3: TGTGCCAGCAGTTACTCTAGCTCCTATAATTCACCCCTCCACTTT.

The J gene is TRBJ2-1, the V gene TRBV5-1; TRBD2 matches 13 bases. The CDR3 sequence is 14 residues long. After removal of 3 bases from V and 8 bases from J, the junction contained 2 bases not matched to a gene. Germline V lookup: CDR1 SGHRS, CDR2 YFSETQ. The CDR3 is CASSSGLAGYEQFF. In DNA form, the CDR3 reads TGCGCCAGCAGCTCGGGACTAGCGGGGTATGAGCAGTTCTTC.